The rows below give T cell receptor beta chains drawn from one sample of a study of T cell responses to AZD1222 COVID-19 vaccine. Assay: immunoSEQ multiplex PCR; the TCRdb copy retains only in-frame clones and omits some. The top ten hold approximately 8.8% of the sample, which has 130,000 or so clones, 75% to 90% seen once. Sequenced material: peripheral blood, taken on day 0 of AZD1222 vaccination. The receptors were gathered from an adult in good health. CDR3s leave out the opening cysteine and the closing phenylalanine or tryptophan.

V gene,CDR3 protein
TRBV9,ASSLTDEQF
TRBV29-1,SARTGGGSYNEQF
TRBV10-3,AISLGTSGSGTDTQY
TRBV19,ASSIFAAQGVSTRAKYGYT
TRBV6-1,ASSEALPSYNEQF
TRBV3-1/TRBV3-2,ASSHRNTEAF
TRBV7-6,ASSLNTGELF
TRBV28,ASRNGHSVIYGYT
TRBV7-2,ASSPTRVHGQPQH
TRBV7-6,ASSLVGQGLSSYTGELF
TRBV9,ASSVGDSGANQPQH
TRBV6-5,ASKEGHHTEAF
TRBV27,ASRTFLRTGGTEAF
TRBV7-9,ASSLAGVADTQY
TRBV7-6,ASSLAGTGFGELF
TRBV2,ASSSGTGYQPQH
TRBV7-2,ASSFDRAGNTIY
TRBV27,AYSWDGYEQY
TRBV13,ASSWGTGANEQY
TRBV20-1,SASWGSGAF
TRBV5-6,ASSLVLVAASSYNEQF
TRBV7-9,ASSLSTGAYNEQF
TRBV28,ASSLGREKREKLF
TRBV24-1,ATQGYSNQPQH
TRBV28,ASRKGGSGANVLT
TRBV19,ASSLAVHYEQY
TRBV6-5,ASSYFRDIRGNGYT
TRBV19,ASSDRRDTNYGYT
TRBV7-2,ASMGTVSGNTIY
TRBV5-5,ASSNIPGPGYT
TRBV24-1,ATSSKGTGDEQY
TRBV4-1,ASSQSTGLAYNEQF
TRBV5-4,ASTPAGENGYGYT
TRBV28,ASSLRLQGGGYT
TRBV14,ASSQDLSGNTIY
TRBV7-2,ARDQPQH
TRBV6-5,ASSYGRTGGYEQY